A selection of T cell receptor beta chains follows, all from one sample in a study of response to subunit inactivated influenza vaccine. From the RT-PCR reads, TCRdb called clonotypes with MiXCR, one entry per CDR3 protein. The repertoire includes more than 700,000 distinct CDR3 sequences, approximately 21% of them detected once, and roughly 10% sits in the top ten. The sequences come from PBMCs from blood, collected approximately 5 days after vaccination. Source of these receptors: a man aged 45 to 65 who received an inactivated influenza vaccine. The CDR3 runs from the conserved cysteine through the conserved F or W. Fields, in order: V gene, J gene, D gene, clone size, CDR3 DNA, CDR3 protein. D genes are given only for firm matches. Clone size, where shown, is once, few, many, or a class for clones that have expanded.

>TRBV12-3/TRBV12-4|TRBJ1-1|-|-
TGTGCCAGCAGTCCCCGAGCGGGACATCTGAACACTGAAGCTTTCTTT
CASSPRAGHLNTEAFF
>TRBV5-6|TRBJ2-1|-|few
TGTGCCAGCAGCTACGGAGGGAGCTTTGAGCAGTTCTTC
CASSYGGSFEQFF
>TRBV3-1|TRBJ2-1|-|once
TGTGCCAGCAGCCTTGACCCTACCGGGGATGAGCAGTTCTTC
CASSLDPTGDEQFF
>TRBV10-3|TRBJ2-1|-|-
TGTGCCATCACTGCCAGTATCGTGGTCGGGCATAAGCCCTCCTACAATGAGCAGTTCTTC
CAITASIVVGHKPSYNEQFF
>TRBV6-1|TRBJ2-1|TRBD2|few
TGTGCCAGCTCGGGACTAGCGGGAGTGGTCTACAATGAGCAGTTCTTC
CASSGLAGVVYNEQFF
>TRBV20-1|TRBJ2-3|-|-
TGCAGTGCTAGCGAGGTCCCTAGCACAGATACGCAGTATTTT
CSASEVPSTDTQYF
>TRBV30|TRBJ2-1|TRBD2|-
TGTGCCTGGATGACTAGCGGGGCCTACAATGAGCAGTTCTTC
CAWMTSGAYNEQFF
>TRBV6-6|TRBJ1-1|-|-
TGTGCCAGCCAGGGTCCTGGGGCTGAAGCTTTCTTT
CASQGPGAEAFF
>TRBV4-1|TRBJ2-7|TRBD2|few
TGCGCCAGCAGCCTCCGACTAGCGGGGGCCTCCTACGAGCAGTACTTC
CASSLRLAGASYEQYF
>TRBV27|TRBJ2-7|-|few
TGTGCCAGCAGGCAAAGAGAGGCCCACGAGCAGTACTTC
CASRQREAHEQYF
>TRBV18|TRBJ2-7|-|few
TGTGCCAGCGCACAAAAACAGGGAAACTACGAGCAGTACTTC
CASAQKQGNYEQYF
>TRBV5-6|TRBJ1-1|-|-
TGTGCCAGCAGCTTGGACCCGTACGGTGGCGGTGAAGCTTTCTTT
CASSLDPYGGGEAFF
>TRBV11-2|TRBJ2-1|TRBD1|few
TGTGCCAGCAGTTTAGGGGACAGGATAAATGAGCAGTTCTTC
CASSLGDRINEQFF
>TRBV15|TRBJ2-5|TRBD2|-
TGTGCCACCAGGGGACTAGCGGGAGGTAAAGAGACCCAGTACTTC
CATRGLAGGKETQYF
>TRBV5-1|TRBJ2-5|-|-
TGCGCCAGCAGCTTGGTGCCAGAAGCTCAAGAGACCCAGTACTTC
CASSLVPEAQETQYF
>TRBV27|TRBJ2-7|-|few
TGTGCCAGCCGGCCTTTGACATGGGTCCACGAGCAGTACTTC
CASRPLTWVHEQYF
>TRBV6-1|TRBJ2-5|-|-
TGTGCCAGCAGGTCCGAGACGTACCAAGAGACCCAGTACTTC
CASRSETYQETQYF
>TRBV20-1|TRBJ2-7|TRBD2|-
TGCAGTGCCGACCGGACTAGCGATTACGAGCAGTACTTC
CSADRTSDYEQYF
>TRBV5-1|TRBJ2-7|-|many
TGCGCCAGCAGCACCTCTCGGGAGCTGGGCTCCTACGAGCAGTACTTC
CASSTSRELGSYEQYF
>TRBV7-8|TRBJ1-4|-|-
TGTGCCAGCAGCCCATGGACAGTAGCTAATGAAAAACTGTTTTTT
CASSPWTVANEKLFF
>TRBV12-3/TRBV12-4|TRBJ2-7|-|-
TGTGCCAGCAGTTTAAAACTAGCTTCCGAGCAGTACTTC
CASSLKLASEQYF
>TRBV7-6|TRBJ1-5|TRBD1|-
TGTGCCAGCAGCTTAGTACCGGACAGGAATCAGCCCCAGCATTTT
CASSLVPDRNQPQHF